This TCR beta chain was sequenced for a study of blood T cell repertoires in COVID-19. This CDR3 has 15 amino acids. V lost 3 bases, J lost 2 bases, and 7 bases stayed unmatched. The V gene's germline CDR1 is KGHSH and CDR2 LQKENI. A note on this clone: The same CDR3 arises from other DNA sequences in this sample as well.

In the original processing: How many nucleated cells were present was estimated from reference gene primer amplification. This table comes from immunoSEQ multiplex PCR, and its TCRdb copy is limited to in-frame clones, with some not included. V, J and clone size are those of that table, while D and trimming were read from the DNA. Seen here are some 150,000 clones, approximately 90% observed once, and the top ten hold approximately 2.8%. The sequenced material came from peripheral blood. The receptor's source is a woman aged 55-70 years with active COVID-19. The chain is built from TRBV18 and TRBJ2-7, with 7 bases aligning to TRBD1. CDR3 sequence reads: CASSPRMDRTYEQYF. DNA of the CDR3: TGTGCCAGCTCACCTCGGATGGACAGGACCTACGAGCAGTACTTC.